This entry lists 29 T cell receptor beta chains sequenced from one sample in a study of T cell responses to AZD1222 COVID-19 vaccine. The method was immunoSEQ multiplex PCR; TCRdb's version includes in-frame clones alone and lacks a portion of them. The sample lists about 96,000 clones, roughly nine tenths seen once, with about 1.5% in the top ten. This specimen was peripheral blood, taken on day 0 of AZD1222 vaccination. These TCRs come from an adult in good health.

The chain links TRBV18 to TRBJ1-6; D is unresolved. This CDR3 contains 15 residues. The germline V and J ends were trimmed by 3 bases and 0 bases, with 6 bases remaining between them. Germline V gene sequence: CDR1 KGHSH, CDR2 LQKENI. Here the CDR3 DNA reads TGTGCCAGCTCACCGGTGAGCTCCTATAATTCACCCCTCCACTTT. Encoded protein: CASSPVSSYNSPLHF.

The chain recombines TRBV7-8 with TRBJ1-4; 9 positions agree with TRBD1. V gave up 5 bases and J gave up 7 bases; unmatched junction bases: 11. The CDR3 extends over 16 amino acids. Germline loops: CDR1 SGHVS, CDR2 FQNEAQ. CDR3 DNA sequence: TGTGCCAGCAGCGGCACATGGACAGGGGAGAGTGAAAAACTGTTTTTT. As protein: CASSGTWTGESEKLFF.

J is TRBJ2-7 and V is TRBV20-1, with 10 bases that match TRBD2. The CDR3 is 15 amino acids. Germline V gene data show CDR1 as DFQATT and CDR2 as SNEGSKA (reference sequence). The V gene end was trimmed by 3 bases and the J gene end by 2 bases; junction bases not matched to a gene: 7. Written as DNA, the CDR3 is TGCAGTGCTAGTCTGGGGACTAGCGATGCCTACGAGCAGTACTTC. The encoded protein is CSASLGTSDAYEQYF.

The chain links TRBV7-9 to TRBJ2-7; 8 bases agree with TRBD1. V lost 4 bases to trimming and J lost 1 base; unmatched junction nucleotides: 3. CDR1 and CDR2 (germline): SEHNR, FQNEAQ (reference sequence). This CDR3 has 14 residues. The CDR3 bases are TGTGCCAGCAGCTCACGGACAGGGTCCTACGAGCAGTACTTC. It is translated as CASSSRTGSYEQYF.

The chain joins TRBV29-1 to TRBJ2-1, with a tentative D call TRBD1 (6 bases). Germline assignment: CDR1 SQVTM and CDR2 ANQGSEA. The CDR3 loop spans 14 amino acids. Trimming removed 5 bases at V and 6 bases at J, with 17 bases between. The CDR3 sequence is CSVTPQGLGNEQFF. CDR3 bases: TGCAGCGTTACCCCACAGGGTTTAGGCAATGAGCAGTTCTTC.

CDR3 residues: CASTRLRGAGANVLTF. CDR3 sequence (DNA): TGTGCCAGTACGCGGCTCAGGGGAGCTGGGGCCAACGTCCTGACTTTC. The chain combines TRBV19 with TRBJ2-6; tentatively, D is TRBD1 (6 bases). Germline CDR1 reads LNHDA; CDR2 reads SQIVND (reference sequence). The CDR3 covers 16 residues. V gave up 7 bases and J gave up 2 bases, with 15 bases separating them.

About this clone itself: Other DNA variants within this sample encode the same CDR3. The chain employs TRBV5-1 and TRBJ2-3; D is undetermined. Trimming removed 0 bases from V and 0 bases from J, with 5 bases in between. Germline V gives CDR1 SGHRS, CDR2 YFSETQ. This CDR3 is 14 amino acids long. For the CDR3, the DNA is TGCGCCAGCAGCTTGGAAGGTAGCACAGATACGCAGTATTTT. As protein: CASSLEGSTDTQYF.

The V gene is TRBV9, the J gene TRBJ2-7; D uncertain. V was shortened by 3 bases and J by 3 bases, with 4 bases between the two germline ends. Germline V gene lookup returns CDR1 SGDLS and CDR2 YYNGEE. The length of the CDR3 is 11 residues. The chain's CDR3 is CASSDNYEQYF. CDR3 nucleotides: TGTGCCAGCAGCGATAACTACGAGCAGTACTTC.

This clone appeared a few times. The chain carries TRBV4-3 and TRBJ2-7, with D possibly TRBD1 on 6 matching bases. V was shortened by 4 bases and J by 4 bases, with 11 bases between the two germline ends. The CDR3 runs to 13 residues. Germline CDR1 is LGHNA and CDR2 is YSLEER. CDR3 sequence: CASSLATGYEQYF. The CDR3 bases are TGCGCCAGCAGCCTCGCGACAGGATACGAGCAGTACTTC.

The table lists this clone with a count of one. The chain joins TRBV27 to TRBJ2-1, with 12 bases identical to TRBD2. The CDR3 sequence is 17 residues long. In germline, CDR1 is MNHEY, CDR2 SMNVEV (reference sequence). The V segment lost 5 bases and the J segment 2 bases; nucleotides outside the gene matches: 7. CDR3 nucleotides: TGTGCCAGCAGTATAATGACTAGCGGGGGACCCTACAATGAGCAGTTCTTC. This codes for CASSIMTSGGPYNEQFF.

The gene calls are TRBV5-5 and TRBJ1-1; D unclear. Deletions cut 4 bases from V and 3 bases from J, with 10 bases between. CDR3 length: 13 residues. The germline V gene has CDR1 SGHKS and CDR2 YYEKEE (reference sequence). The CDR3 DNA sequence: TGTGCCAGCAGCAAAGAGCCGTACACTGAAGCTTTCTTT. Its translation: CASSKEPYTEAFF.

This chain links TRBV19 with TRBJ2-7; D tentatively fits TRBD1 or TRBD2 (5 bases each). Trimming removed 4 bases at V and 6 bases at J, with 16 bases between. The CDR3 has 14 amino acids. CDR1 LNHDA and CDR2 SQIVND come from the germline V gene (reference sequence). This chain's CDR3 is CASSTIAGAGEQYF. As DNA, the CDR3 is TGTGCCAGTAGTACCATAGCCGGGGCCGGCGAGCAGTACTTC.

This chain connects TRBV19 to TRBJ1-2; D ambiguous. Germline V gene sequence: CDR1 LNHDA, CDR2 SQIVND (reference sequence). The CDR3 loop spans 14 amino acids. V lost 4 bases and J lost 2, with 11 bases in between. The DNA of the CDR3 is TGTGCCAGTAGTACAAGCCGGGCAAACTATGGCTACACCTTC. It specifies CASSTSRANYGYTF.

This chain connects TRBV11-2 to TRBJ2-7; a weak D match, TRBD1 (6 bases). Germline CDR1 is SGHAT and CDR2 is FQNNGV. The CDR3 is made up of 15 amino acids. V lost 0 bases and J 5 bases, leaving 14 bases between the germline ends. The chain's CDR3 is CASSLDLYGTHEQYF. The CDR3 DNA reads TGTGCCAGCAGCTTAGATCTTTACGGGACACACGAGCAGTACTTC. Together with reference TRBV11-2 and TRBJ2-7, the CDR3 gives the full variable domain: EAGVAQSPRYKIIEKRQSVAFWCNPISGHATLYWYQQILGQGPKLLIQFQNNGVVDDSQLPKDRFSAERLKGVDSTLKIQPAKLEDSAVYLCASSLDLYGTHEQYFGPGTRLTVT.

V usage is TRBV7-2 and J usage is TRBJ1-1; unclear D gene. Germline V gene lookup returns CDR1 SGHTA and CDR2 FQGNSA. The V gene lost 1 base and the J gene lost 0 bases, with 21 bases spanning the gap. The CDR3 contains 19 residues. The chain's CDR3 is CASSLGPGSRNPVNTEAFF. The CDR3 coding sequence is TGTGCCAGCAGCTTAGGGCCGGGTTCCCGCAACCCCGTGAACACTGAAGCTTTCTTT.

CDR3 residues: CASSPRPSNTGELFF. DNA for the CDR3: TGTGCCAGCAGCCCTCGACCGTCGAACACCGGGGAGCTGTTTTTT. The chain carries TRBV3-1 (or the pseudogene TRBV3-2) and TRBJ2-2; D gene ambiguous. The germline V gene encodes CDR1 LGHDT and CDR2 YNNKEL (reference sequence). CDR3 length: 15 amino acids. The V and J ends lost 4 bases and 0 bases respectively, with 9 bases between them.

This clone has more than one count but fewer than ten. The chain couples TRBV3-1 (or the pseudogene TRBV3-2) to TRBJ1-5; D perhaps matches TRBD1 (6 bases). This CDR3 spans 15 amino acids. The V end was cut by 1 base, the J end by 3 bases, with 10 bases between. From germline, CDR1 is LGHDT and CDR2 YNNKEL (reference sequence). CDR3 sequence reads: CASSQVAGVNQPQHF. CDR3 DNA: TGTGCCAGCAGCCAAGTTGCAGGGGTCAATCAGCCCCAGCATTTT.

The chain joins TRBV11-3 to TRBJ2-1; TRBD2 aligns across 13 bases. The CDR3 is 19 amino acids. After removal of 5 bases from V and 9 bases from J, the junction contained 19 bases not matched to a gene. Germline V gene data show CDR1 as SGHNT and CDR2 as YENEEA. The CDR3 DNA sequence: TGTGCCAGCAGCCCAAGACCCCCGCTTACTAGCGGGGGGGCGGGTGAGCAGTTCTTC. Translating it yields CASSPRPPLTSGGAGEQFF.

The chain joins TRBV3-1 (or the pseudogene TRBV3-2) to TRBJ1-1; TRBD1 might be the D (5 bases). The CDR3 consists of 17 residues. From germline, CDR1 is LGHDT and CDR2 YNNKEL (reference sequence). Trimming pared 4 bases from V and 3 bases from J, leaving 21 bases between. CDR3: CASSPRVRGISDTEAFF. The DNA of the CDR3 is TGTGCCAGCAGCCCTCGTGTGCGGGGGATTAGTGACACTGAAGCTTTCTTT.

This clone was detected once. This chain links TRBV7-3 with TRBJ1-6; 12 nucleotides match TRBD1. V lost 5 bases to trimming and J lost 7 bases; unmatched junction nucleotides: 6. Germline V lookup: CDR1 SGHTA, CDR2 FQGTGA. CDR3 length: 16 residues. This CDR3 is CASSPGTGGSNSPLHF. CDR3 nucleotides: TGTGCCAGCAGCCCAGGGACAGGGGGCAGCAATTCACCCCTCCACTTT.

Comments on this clone: Other nucleotide sequences in the sample specify the same CDR3. The rearrangement joins TRBV6-6 to TRBJ1-2; D unclear. Germline V lookup: CDR1 MNHNY, CDR2 SVGAGI (reference sequence). The CDR3 runs 13 residues. V lost 2 bases and J lost 4, with 8 bases in between. The CDR3, as DNA: TGTGCCAGCAGTTACGGCCAGCCCTATGGCTACACCTTC. Translating gives CASSYGQPYGYTF.

The rearrangement links TRBV10-3 to TRBJ1-5, with 10 bases aligning to TRBD1. The CDR3 is 13 amino acids. The trim removed 8 bases at V and 2 bases at J, leaving 0 bases unmatched. The V gene's germline CDR1 is ENHRY and CDR2 SYGVKD. CDR3: CAIGTGGNQPQHF. CDR3 in DNA: TGTGCCATCGGGACAGGGGGCAATCAGCCCCAGCATTTT.

The gene calls are TRBV7-3 and TRBJ2-1; D gene unclear. Trimming removed 3 bases at V and 2 bases at J, with 11 bases between. The CDR3 sequence is 15 residues long. The germline V gene has CDR1 SGHTA and CDR2 FQGTGA. In nucleotides, the CDR3 is TGTGCCAGCAGCTTGACCGACCGTACCTACAATGAGCAGTTCTTC. It specifies CASSLTDRTYNEQFF.

The rearrangement uses TRBV6-6 and TRBJ1-2; 7 bases align to TRBD1. V trimming: 0 bases; J trimming: 7 bases; junction bases outside the gene matches: 5. The CDR3 is 14 amino acids. Germline V gene sequence: CDR1 MNHNY, CDR2 SVGAGI (reference sequence). CDR3 residues: CASSYSRQGGGYTF. The CDR3 nucleotides are TGTGCCAGCAGTTACTCAAGACAGGGAGGTGGCTACACCTTC.

The gene calls are TRBV7-2 and TRBJ2-7, with D hard to call. The CDR3 length is 13 residues. The V end lost 5 bases, the J end lost 2 bases, and 10 bases lay between the germline ends. CDR1 is SGHTA, CDR2 FQGNSA, per germline. The CDR3 DNA reads as TGTGCCAGCAGCGTTGACACGACCTACGAGCAGTACTTC. Translating gives CASSVDTTYEQYF.

The J gene is TRBJ2-1, the V gene TRBV19, with D possibly TRBD2 on 6 matching bases. The CDR3 is 17 residues long. CDR1 and CDR2 (germline): LNHDA, SQIVND (reference sequence). V was shortened by 2 bases and J by 0 bases, with 14 bases between the two germline ends. The CDR3 spells CASSINRRGGSYNEQFF. The CDR3 DNA reads as TGTGCCAGTAGTATAAATCGGCGGGGAGGCTCCTACAATGAGCAGTTCTTC.

The chain joins TRBV3-1 (or the pseudogene TRBV3-2) to TRBJ2-2; D is undetermined. Germline V gene sequence: CDR1 LGHDT, CDR2 YNNKEL (reference sequence). V was clipped by 3 bases and J by 7 bases, with 3 bases between them. This CDR3 is built from 11 residues. The CDR3: CASSHGGELFF. CDR3 sequence (DNA): TGTGCCAGCAGCCATGGCGGGGAGCTGTTTTTT.

J is TRBJ1-1 and V is TRBV6-5; 8 nucleotides agree with TRBD1. With V trimmed by 2 bases and J by 5 bases, 7 bases remained unmatched. The CDR3 has 15 residues. Per germline, CDR1 MNHEY and CDR2 SVGAGI. CDR3 DNA sequence: TGTGCCAGCAGTTACGCAGGGGGCGCGGGGACTGAAGCTTTCTTT. Translation: CASSYAGGAGTEAFF.

The sample holds one count of this clone. The chain links TRBV5-6 to TRBJ1-1; D gene uncertain. V shed 0 bases and J shed 1 base, with 10 bases lying between them. In germline, CDR1 is SGHDT, CDR2 YYEEEE. The CDR3 is 15 residues long. CDR3 sequence reads: CASSLVAGGNTEAFF. The DNA for the CDR3 is TGTGCCAGCAGCTTGGTAGCAGGTGGGAACACTGAAGCTTTCTTT.